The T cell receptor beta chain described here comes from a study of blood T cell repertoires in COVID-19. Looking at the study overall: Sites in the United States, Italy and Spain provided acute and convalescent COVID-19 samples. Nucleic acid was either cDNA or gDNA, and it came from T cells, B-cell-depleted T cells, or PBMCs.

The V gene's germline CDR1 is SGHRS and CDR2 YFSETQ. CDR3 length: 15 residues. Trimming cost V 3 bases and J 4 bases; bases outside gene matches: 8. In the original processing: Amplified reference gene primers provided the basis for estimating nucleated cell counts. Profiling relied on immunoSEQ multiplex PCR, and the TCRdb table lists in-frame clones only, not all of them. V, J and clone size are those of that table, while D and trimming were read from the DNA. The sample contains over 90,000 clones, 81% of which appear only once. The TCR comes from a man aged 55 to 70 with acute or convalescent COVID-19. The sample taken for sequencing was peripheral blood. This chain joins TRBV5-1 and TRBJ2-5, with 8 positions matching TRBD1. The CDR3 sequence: CASSSRQGRGETQYF. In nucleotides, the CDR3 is TGCGCCAGCAGCTCCAGACAGGGGCGAGGAGAGACCCAGTACTTC.